This T cell receptor (beta chain) was documented in a study of tumor-infiltrating lymphocytes in localized non-small cell lung cancer. V gave up 6 bases and J gave up 7 bases, with 10 bases separating them. Germline-derived CDR1 and CDR2 are MNHNY and SVGAGI (reference sequence). The CDR3 spans 11 residues. TCRdb's table, derived via immunoSEQ multiplex PCR, lists solely in-frame clones and lacks some. Among about 10,000 clones listed, over 45% were seen once. The V gene is TRBV6-6, the J gene TRBJ2-7; maybe TRBD2 (5 bases). The clonotype was recovered from a human donor with non-small cell lung cancer. The sequenced sample consisted of uninvolved lung tissue not adjacent to the tumor. The CDR3 nucleotides are TGTGCCAGCAGGGAAGAGGGAGAGCAGTACTTC. Its translation is CASREEGEQYF.